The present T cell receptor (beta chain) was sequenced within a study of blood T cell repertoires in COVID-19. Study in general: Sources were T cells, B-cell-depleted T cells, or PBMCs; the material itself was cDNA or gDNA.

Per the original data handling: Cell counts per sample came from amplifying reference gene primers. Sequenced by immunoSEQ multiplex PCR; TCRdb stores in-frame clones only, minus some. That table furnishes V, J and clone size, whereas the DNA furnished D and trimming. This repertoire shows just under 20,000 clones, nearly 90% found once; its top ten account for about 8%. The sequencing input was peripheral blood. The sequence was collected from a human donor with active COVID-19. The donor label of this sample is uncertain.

The CDR3 is CASSLGLAGDYRQYF. The CDR3 region has the DNA TGTGCCAGCAGTCTCGGACTAGCGGGAGACTATCGACAGTATTTT. The J gene is TRBJ2-3, the V gene TRBV28; 13 bases match TRBD2. Trimming removed 5 bases from V and 12 bases from J; junction bases left unmatched: 11. The CDR3 spans 15 residues. Germline CDR1 is MDHEN and CDR2 is SYDVKM.